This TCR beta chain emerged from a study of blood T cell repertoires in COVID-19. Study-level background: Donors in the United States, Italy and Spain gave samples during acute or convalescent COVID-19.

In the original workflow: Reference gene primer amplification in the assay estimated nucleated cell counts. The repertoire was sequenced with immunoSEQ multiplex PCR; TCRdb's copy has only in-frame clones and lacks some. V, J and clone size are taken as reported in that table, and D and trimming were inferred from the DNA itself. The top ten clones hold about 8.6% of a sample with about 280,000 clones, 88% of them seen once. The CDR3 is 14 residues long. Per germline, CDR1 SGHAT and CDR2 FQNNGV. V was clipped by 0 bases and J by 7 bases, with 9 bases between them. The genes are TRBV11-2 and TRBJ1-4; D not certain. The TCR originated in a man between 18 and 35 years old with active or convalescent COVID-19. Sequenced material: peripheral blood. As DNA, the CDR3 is TGTGCCAGCAGCTTAGAGGTTGCGGGTGAAAAACTGTTTTTT. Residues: CASSLEVAGEKLFF.